This TCR beta chain is from a study of cytomegalovirus exposure and HLA in healthy donors. Regarding the study as a whole: A few CMV-associated chains were confirmed in vitro to be specific for CMV antigens. Reportedly, diagnosis of cytomegalovirus status by the classifier showed high specificity and sensitivity. Overall, roughly 160 TCR beta chains were annotated as cytomegalovirus-associated.

The method was immunoSEQ multiplex PCR; TCRdb's version includes in-frame clones alone and lacks a portion of them. This sample yields some 150,000 clones, of which just over 85% are seen a single time; 7.9% belongs to the top ten. Donors came from a validation cohort of some 130 subjects, distinct from the first 666-subject cohort. As for this clone: Its cognate antigen is unknown.

The TCR was taken from a young woman in good health and CMV-seropositive. The source material was PBMCs.

DNA of the CDR3: TGTGCCATCAGTGAGATAACAGGGTCCTACTATGGCTACACCTTC. This gives the protein CAISEITGSYYGYTF. This rearrangement joins TRBV10-3 to TRBJ1-2; possible D gene TRBD1, 6 bases. CDR3 size: 15 residues. From germline, CDR1 is ENHRY and CDR2 SYGVKD. V lost 2 bases to trimming and J lost 3 bases, with 13 bases between them.